This T cell receptor (beta chain) stems from a study of T-cell memory formation after mild COVID-19. Study at large: Clusters were largely donor specific.

Study-wide findings and caveats: Second-wave clones that peaked on day 37 lacked confirmed SARS-CoV-2 specificity. Contracting CD8+ clones were enriched in EMRA, CD4+ mainly in CM and EM. Within pre-infection memory, some responding clones were found, suggesting cross-reactive memory joined.

A few counts support this clonotype. Its target is unknown. In TCRdb, the 5' RACE reads were re-called with MiXCR into one record per CDR3 protein. The data show roughly 180,000 distinct CDR3 sequences, 11% seen once. J gave up 2 bases and V 0 bases, and 11 bases lay outside the gene matches. CDR1 is SGHTA and CDR2 is FQGNSA in the germline V gene. This CDR3 is built from 18 residues. This chain uses TRBV7-2 with TRBJ1-2, with TRBD1 matching over 8 bases. The TCR originated in a man younger than 30 who had mild COVID-19 (a few samples of this study predate the infection). Cell type and time point are not known. The material sequenced was PBMCs or a T cell subset sorted from them (not recorded which). Here the CDR3 reads CASSLARTGIPLNYGYTF. CDR3 nucleotide sequence: TGTGCCAGCAGCTTAGCGAGGACAGGGATCCCTCTCAACTATGGCTACACCTTC. The full variable domain, completed using reference TRBV7-2 and TRBJ1-2, is GAGVSQSPSNKVTEKGKDVELRCDPISGHTALYWYRQSLGQGLEFLIYFQGNSAPDKSGLPSDRFSAERTGGSVSTLTIQRTQQEDSAVYLCASSLARTGIPLNYGYTFGSGTRLTVV.